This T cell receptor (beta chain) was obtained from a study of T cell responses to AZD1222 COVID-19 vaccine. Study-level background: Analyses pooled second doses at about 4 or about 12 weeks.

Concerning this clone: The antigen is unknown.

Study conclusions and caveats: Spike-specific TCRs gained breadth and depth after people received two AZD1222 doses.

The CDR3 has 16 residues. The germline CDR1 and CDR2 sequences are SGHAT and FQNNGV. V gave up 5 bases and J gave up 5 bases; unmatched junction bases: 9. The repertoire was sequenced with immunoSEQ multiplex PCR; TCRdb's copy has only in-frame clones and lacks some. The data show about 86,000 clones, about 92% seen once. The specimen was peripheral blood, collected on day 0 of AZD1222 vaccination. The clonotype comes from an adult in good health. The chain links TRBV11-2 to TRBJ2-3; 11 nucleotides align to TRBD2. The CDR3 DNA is TGTGCCAGCAGCCCGGTTAGCGGGAGGGCGGTAGATACGCAGTATTTT. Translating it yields CASSPVSGRAVDTQYF.